Following are 4 T cell receptor beta chains from one sample sequenced in a study of cytomegalovirus exposure and HLA in healthy donors. The PCR was carried out with 60 Vbeta primers and 13 Jbeta primers. This table comes from immunoSEQ multiplex PCR, and its TCRdb copy is limited to in-frame clones, with some not included. The data contain roughly 140,000 clones, 50% to 75% of them singletons. Material: PBMCs. These receptor sequences come from a young woman in good health and CMV-seropositive.

About this clone itself: The germline gene is not matched at one end of the junction; a read error may be the cause. The genes are TRBV4-1 and TRBJ1-5; tentative D call: TRBD1 (6 bases). The CDR3 has 14 amino acids. Germline V lookup: CDR1 MGHRA, CDR2 YSYEKL. CDR3 sequence: CASSSTGYNQPRHF. The CDR3 coding sequence is TGCGCCAGCAGCTCTACAGGGTACAATCAGCCCCGGCATTTT.

This clone was found once. This sequence joins TRBV29-1 and TRBJ1-2, with D unclear. The V end was cut by 3 bases, the J end by 0 bases, with 5 bases between. The CDR3 totals 12 residues. The germline V gene has CDR1 SQVTM and CDR2 ANQGSEA. The CDR3 DNA reads TGCAGCGTTGATAGCCCTAACTATGGCTACACCTTC. Its translation is CSVDSPNYGYTF.

The sample holds one count of this clone. The J gene is TRBJ1-2, the V gene TRBV18; possibly TRBD1 for D (5 bases). This CDR3 spans 12 amino acids. In germline, CDR1 is KGHSH, CDR2 LQKENI. V gave up 6 bases and J gave up 8 bases, with 13 bases separating them. The CDR3 coding sequence is TGTGCCAGCTCTCGGGGGGTGCTCGGCTACACCTTC. Protein: CASSRGVLGYTF.

This chain uses TRBV5-4 with TRBJ2-3; no firm D call. Trimming stripped 6 bases from V and 0 bases from J, with 8 bases between. Germline V gene data show CDR1 as SGHNT and CDR2 as YYREEE (reference sequence). The CDR3 sequence is 13 residues long. The CDR3, as DNA: TGTGCCAGCACCGAGGCTAGCACAGATACGCAGTATTTT. Amino acid sequence: CASTEASTDTQYF.